The present T cell receptor beta chain was sequenced within a study of Ad26.COV2.S vaccination and SARS-CoV-2 variants. The CDR3 totals 14 residues. Per germline, CDR1 MNHEY and CDR2 SVGEGT. V was pared by 2 bases and J by 4 bases, with 9 bases between. TCRdb's copy holds only in-frame clones and misses some; the assay was immunoSEQ multiplex PCR. The sample contains about 180,000 clones, around nine tenths of which appear only once. The origin of this receptor is a human donor who had recovered from COVID-19. The chain has TRBV6-2 or TRBV6-3 and TRBJ2-1; TRBD1 is a possible D gene (5 bases). Source: peripheral blood, taken after recovery from COVID-19. The CDR3 here is CASSYRQLYNEQFF. CDR3 nucleotide sequence: TGTGCCAGCAGTTACCGACAGCTATACAATGAGCAGTTCTTC.